This TCR beta chain was sequenced for a study of blood T cell repertoires in COVID-19. TCRdb's table, derived via immunoSEQ multiplex PCR, lists solely in-frame clones and lacks some. Here the sample spans approximately 500,000 clones, around 87% being singletons. The length of the CDR3 is 16 residues. Trimming stripped 6 bases from V and 0 bases from J, with 11 bases between. Per the germline V gene, CDR1 is KGHDR and CDR2 is SFDVKD. This clonotype was obtained from a woman in her thirties or forties who had recovered from COVID-19. Material: PBMCs or T cells enriched from blood (not recorded which). The V call is TRBV24-1, the J call TRBJ2-6; D call uncertain. CDR3 nucleotides: TGTGCCACCAGTCCGAGTAAGAGCTCTGGGGCCAACGTCCTGACTTTC. Translation gives CATSPSKSSGANVLTF.